This T cell receptor (beta chain) was sequenced during a study of lymphopenia after photon versus proton radiotherapy. Deletions cut 11 bases from V and 6 bases from J, with 20 bases between. The CDR3 loop spans 13 amino acids. Germline lookup yields CDR1 MNHEY and CDR2 SMNVEV (reference sequence). Using immunoSEQ multiplex PCR, the repertoire was profiled, and TCRdb retains in-frame clones only, with some absent. The sample holds some 170,000 clones, approximately 86% seen once. Regarding the study as a whole: A bigger post-nadir fall in TCR diversity correlated inversely with survival time in deceased patients. Only patients who died were analyzed for survival; proton advantage is unproven. After the lymphocyte nadir, photon-treated repertoires showed oligoclonal expansion, especially of CD8+ Temra cells.

A word on this clone: The antigen is not known.

The sequenced sample was peripheral blood, obtained from a patient treated with photon-based radiotherapy. The clonotype comes from a man between 50 and 59 years old with gastric cancer. The rearrangement joins TRBV27 to TRBJ2-7, with a weak D call TRBD2 (5 bases). CDR3 protein: CASNTRGSGEQYF. The DNA for the CDR3 is TGTGCCTCCAACACCAGAGGGTCTGGCGAGCAGTACTTC.